Presented here are 10 T cell receptor beta chains from one specimen sequenced in a study of molecular identifiers for immune sequencing clone quantification. TCRdb reprocessed the PCR reads via MiXCR and lists one record per CDR3 protein. Of about 640,000 distinct CDR3 sequences in the sample, roughly 21% were seen once. The material sequenced was naive CD8+ T cells from blood, with Jurkat cell RNA spiked in. The subset here: FACS-sorted CD8+CD4-CCR7+CD45RA+ naive T cells. The receptors derive from a human donor in good health. Some libraries in this study had Jurkat cell RNA spiked in.

There are many counts of this clonotype. CDR3 DNA sequence: TGTGCCAGCAGTTCCTATGCGGACAGGGTAGTTTACCAGCCCCAGCATTTT. This gives the protein CASSSYADRVVYQPQHF. The chain combines TRBV27 with TRBJ1-5; 8 bases line up with TRBD1. The J segment lost 7 bases and the V segment lost 4 bases, leaving 15 bases of the junction unmatched. The germline V gene has CDR1 MNHEY and CDR2 SMNVEV (reference sequence). The length of the CDR3 is 17 residues.

With regard to this clonotype: A read error may explain this, as a much larger clone is one base away. The chain employs TRBV7-2 and TRBJ2-3, with a weak D call TRBD2 (6 bases). Per germline, CDR1 SGHTA and CDR2 FQGNSA. The CDR3 is 14 amino acids. The CDR3 bases are TGTGCCGGCAGCTTTGCGGGATCTACAGATACGCAGTATTTT. Its protein is CAGSFAGSTDTQYF.

This chain connects TRBV11-3 to TRBJ2-7; D gene unclear. Per the germline V gene, CDR1 is SGHNT and CDR2 is YENEEA. Trimming stripped 4 bases from V and 6 bases from J, with 16 bases between. The CDR3 has 14 residues. The CDR3 spells CASSSAELGFEQYF. As DNA, the CDR3 is TGTGCCAGCAGCTCAGCCGAGTTGGGGTTCGAGCAGTACTTC.

About this clonotype: A read error is possible here, since a much larger clone lies one base away. The chain couples TRBV7-9 to TRBJ1-1; a possible D gene is TRBD1 (5 bases). The germline V gene encodes CDR1 SEHNR and CDR2 FQNEAQ (reference sequence). This CDR3 has 13 amino acids. The CDR3 here is CANSRRGDTEAFF. The CDR3 bases are TGTGCCAACAGCCGTAGAGGGGACACTGAAGCTTTCTTT.

This clonotype was recorded at least ten times. This sequence joins TRBV6-5 and TRBJ1-4, with 9 bases identical to TRBD1. Germline V gene sequence: CDR1 MNHEY, CDR2 SVGAGI. The CDR3 has 14 residues. Trimming took 6 bases from V and 7 from J; bases not matched to a gene: 6. For the CDR3, the DNA is TGTGCCAGCAGGATAGGACAGGGGCCTGAAAAACTGTTTTTT. Translation gives CASRIGQGPEKLFF.

This clonotype was counted between two and nine times. The genes are TRBV9 and TRBJ2-2; D is unresolved. This CDR3 has 13 residues. Germline V lookup: CDR1 SGDLS, CDR2 YYNGEE. V was shortened by 0 bases and J by 6 bases, with 6 bases between the two germline ends. The CDR3 nucleotides read TGTGCCAGCAGCGTAGGTCACGCCGGGGAGCTGTTTTTT. It translates to CASSVGHAGELFF. The entire variable domain, with the rest obtained from reference TRBV9 and TRBJ2-2, is as follows: DSGVTQTPKHLITATGQRVTLRCSPRSGDLSVYWYQQSLDQGLQFLIQYYNGEERAKGNILERFSAQQFPDLHSELNLSSLELGDSALYFCASSVGHAGELFFGEGSRLTVL.

As concerns this clonotype: The junction departs from the called germline gene at one end, perhaps through a read error. V is TRBV12-3 or TRBV12-4 and J is TRBJ2-1, with 9 nucleotides matching TRBD2. The CDR3 totals 18 residues. As DNA, the CDR3 is TGTGCCGGCAGCACTATTCCGCTAGCGGGGAGGGGGCACAATGAGCAGTTCTTC. Translation: CAGSTIPLAGRGHNEQFF.

This clonotype was recorded at least ten times. V usage is TRBV6-2 or TRBV6-3 and J usage is TRBJ2-4; 7 nucleotides agree with TRBD1. V lost 6 bases and J lost 5; bases outside the gene matches: 1. The CDR3 has 12 amino acids. Per germline, CDR1 MNHEY and CDR2 SVGEGT. CDR3 residues: CASSGTENIQYF. The CDR3 DNA follows: TGTGCCAGCAGCGGGACAGAAAACATTCAGTACTTC.

Ten or more counts support this clonotype. CDR3 in DNA: TGTGCCAGCGGCGGTGGAGCAACTAATGAAAAACTGTTTTTT. Translation: CASGGGATNEKLFF. The chain is built from TRBV6-6 and TRBJ1-4; no clear D gene. This CDR3 region has 14 residues. Deletions cut 8 bases from V and 0 bases from J, with 10 bases between. The germline CDR1 and CDR2 sequences are MNHNY and SVGAGI (reference sequence).

This clonotype occurred many times. This rearrangement joins TRBV7-9 to TRBJ2-5, with 8 bases fitting TRBD1. Unmatched junction bases numbered 5, after V lost 6 bases and J lost 5 bases. CDR1 SEHNR and CDR2 FQNEAQ come from the germline V gene (reference sequence). This CDR3 has 13 residues. The CDR3 reads CASRPDRGETQYF. The CDR3 nucleotides read TGTGCCAGCAGGCCAGACAGGGGTGAGACCCAGTACTTC.